This T cell receptor beta chain emerged from a study of blood T cell repertoires in COVID-19. Profiling relied on immunoSEQ multiplex PCR, and the TCRdb table lists in-frame clones only, not all of them. The sample has about 420,000 clones; roughly 89% are singletons. This CDR3 contains 12 residues. The V end lost 2 bases, the J end lost 5 bases, and 8 bases lay between the germline ends. Germline loops: CDR1 SGHKS, CDR2 YYEKEE (reference sequence). This sequence joins TRBV5-5 and TRBJ2-7; D is uncertain. Sequences were obtained from peripheral blood. The sequence was obtained from a young man with COVID-19, enrolled during active disease. The CDR3 DNA reads as TGTGCCAGCAGCTTCCTTGTAAACGAGCAGTACTTC. It codes for CASSFLVNEQYF.